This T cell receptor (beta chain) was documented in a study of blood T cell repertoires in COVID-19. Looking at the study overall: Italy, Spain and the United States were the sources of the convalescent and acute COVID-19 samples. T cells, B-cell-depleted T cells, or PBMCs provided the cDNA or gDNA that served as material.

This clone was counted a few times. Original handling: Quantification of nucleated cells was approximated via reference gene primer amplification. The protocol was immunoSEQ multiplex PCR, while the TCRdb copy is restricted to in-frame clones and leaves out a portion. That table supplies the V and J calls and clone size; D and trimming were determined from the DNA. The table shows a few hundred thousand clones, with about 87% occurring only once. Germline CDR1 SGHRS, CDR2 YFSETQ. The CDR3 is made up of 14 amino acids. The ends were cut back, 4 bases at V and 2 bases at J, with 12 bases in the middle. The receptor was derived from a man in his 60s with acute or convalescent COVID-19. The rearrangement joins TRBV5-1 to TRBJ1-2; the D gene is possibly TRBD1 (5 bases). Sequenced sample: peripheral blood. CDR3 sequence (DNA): TGCGCCAGCAGCCCGACAGAAAAGAACTATGGCTACACCTTC. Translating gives CASSPTEKNYGYTF.